The next 23 T cell receptor beta chains were all read from a single sample in a study of T cell clonality in common variable immunodeficiency. The study's findings and limits: In common variable immunodeficiency, TCR beta chains reportedly carried fewer deletions and N-nucleotide insertions.

Only in-frame clones appear in the TCRdb table, and some are missing; sequencing was by immunoSEQ multiplex PCR. The sample counts 15,000 to 20,000 clones, none seen once; the ten largest own about 6.3%. These TCRs' antigens remain unknown. The source material was peripheral blood mononuclear cells. The receptor set was obtained from a human donor with common variable immunodeficiency.

On this clone: The CDR3 extends 3 residues past the end of the read, so its final part is completed from the germline J gene. This chain links TRBV7-2 with TRBJ1-1, with 7 bases that match TRBD1. Trimming took 5 bases from V and 1 from J; bases not matched to a gene: 7. Looked up from germline, CDR1 is SGHTA and CDR2 is FQGNSA. The length of the CDR3 is 15 residues. Incomplete CDR3 DNA: TGTGCCAGCAGCCCTCAGACAGGGAGGAACACTGAA. This encodes CASSPQTGRNTE. The entire CDR3 reads CASSPQTGRNTEAFF. Complete variable domain (other parts from reference TRBV7-2 and TRBJ1-1): GAGVSQSPSNKVTEKGKDVELRCDPISGHTALYWYRQSLGQGLEFLIYFQGNSAPDKSGLPSDRFSAERTGGSVSTLTIQRTQQEDSAVYLCASSPQTGRNTEAFFGQGTRLTVV.

This clone has a count of ten or more. The read terminates 3 residues ahead of where the CDR3 ends, so the germline J gene completes it. J is TRBJ2-5 and V is TRBV18; 9 positions match TRBD1. With 2 bases clipped from V and 1 base from J, the junction kept 2 bases outside the gene matches. Germline V lookup: CDR1 KGHSH, CDR2 LQKENI. This CDR3 is 15 amino acids long. CDR3 in amino acids: CASSPNRGRQETQYF. The CDR3 DNA, read in part, is TGTGCCAGCTCACCAAACAGGGGGCGCCAAGAGACC.

Many counts were recorded for this clone. The read stops 3 residues short of the end of the CDR3; the missing end is completed from the germline J gene. The chain couples TRBV19 to TRBJ2-5; 16 bases map to TRBD2. With 6 bases clipped from V and 3 bases from J, the junction kept 13 bases outside the gene matches. This CDR3 region has 19 residues. Germline V gene sequence: CDR1 LNHDA, CDR2 SQIVND (reference sequence). The CDR3 bases that were read are TGTGCCAGTAGCGATCCCGGGACTAGCGGGAGGGGGGTAGAAGAGACC. Its translation: CASSDPGTSGRGVEET. From start to end, the CDR3 is CASSDPGTSGRGVEETQYF.

Many counts were recorded for this clone. The read comes to an end 3 residues before the CDR3 does, leaving the germline J gene to fill in the end. The chain uses TRBV2 and TRBJ2-5, with 7 bases aligning to TRBD1. Germline CDR1 reads SNHLY; CDR2 reads FYNNEI. Trimming at V came to 5 bases and at J to 1 base, leaving 1 base not matched to a gene. The CDR3 contains 13 residues. CDR3 bases read: TGTGCCAGCAGTCGGGACAGCCAAGAGACC. Its translation is CASSRDSQET. The whole CDR3 region reads CASSRDSQETQYF.

This clone was detected only a few times. Read sequence stops 3 residues before the CDR3 end, and the germline J gene provides the missing end. At the DNA level, this CDR3 is encoded by other sequences in the same sample as well. The rearrangement uses TRBV7-9 and TRBJ2-7; 7 nucleotides match TRBD1. The V gene end was trimmed by 1 base and the J gene end by 2 bases; junction bases not matched to a gene: 2. The length of the CDR3 is 14 residues. In germline, CDR1 is SEHNR, CDR2 FQNEAQ (reference sequence). CDR3 bases read: TGTGCCAGCAGCTTAGGTACAGGGGCCTACGAG. As protein: CASSLGTGAYE. In full, the CDR3 is CASSLGTGAYEQYF.

The sample holds a few counts of this clone. Read sequence stops 3 residues before the CDR3 end, and the germline J gene provides the missing end. The chain combines TRBV7-7 with TRBJ2-5, with 7 bases identical to TRBD1. The V segment lost 8 bases and the J segment 0 bases; nucleotides outside the gene matches: 0. Germline CDR1 and CDR2: SSHAT and FNYEAQ (reference sequence). CDR3 length: 12 amino acids. Partial CDR3 DNA: TGTGCCAGCGGACAGGACCAAGAGACC. It yields the protein CASGQDQET. The entire CDR3 sequence reads CASGQDQETQYF.

This clone was seen ten or more times. The CDR3 end lies 3 residues beyond the end of the read and is filled in from the germline J gene. The chain couples TRBV5-1 to TRBJ2-2; 8 bases line up with TRBD1. J gave up 0 bases and V 1 base, and 5 bases lay outside the gene matches. The CDR3 has 17 amino acids. The germline V gene encodes CDR1 SGHRS and CDR2 YFSETQ. The CDR3 protein is CASSLSRTGTNTGELFF. The sequenced CDR3 bases are TGCGCCAGCAGCTTGAGCCGGACAGGGACGAACACCGGGGAG.

A word on this clone: The sequenced fragment ends 3 residues before the CDR3 boundary, so the rest is inferred from the germline J gene. The chain links TRBV6-2 or TRBV6-3 to TRBJ2-7, with D hard to call. The germline V gene has CDR1 MNHEY and CDR2 SVGEGT. This CDR3 contains 13 residues. V was trimmed by 5 bases and J by 0 bases, leaving 8 bases between them. CDR3 DNA (partial): TGTGCCAGCAGTGGGCAGAGCTCCTACGAG. Protein sequence: CASSGQSSYE. The whole CDR3 is CASSGQSSYEQYF.

Concerning this clone: The read is 3 residues too short to cover the CDR3 end, so that end is filled in from the germline J gene. V and J are TRBV6-1 and TRBJ2-2, with D hard to call. The V and J ends lost 4 bases and 1 base respectively, with 13 bases between them. In germline, CDR1 is MNHNS, CDR2 SASEGT. The CDR3 is made up of 16 amino acids. CDR3 in amino acids: CASSGTQVWNTGELFF. Partial CDR3 DNA: TGTGCCAGCAGTGGTACCCAGGTTTGGAACACCGGGGAG.

This clone has a handful of counts. The DNA read from the CDR3 is TGTGCCAGCTCACGTTCAGTACAGGGGGGAAGCGTGTCTCAGCCC. Amino acids: CASSRSVQGGSVSQP. The full CDR3 is CASSRSVQGGSVSQPQHF. This chain uses TRBV18 with TRBJ1-5; 8 bases line up with TRBD1. The read gets to within 3 residues of the CDR3 end, and the germline J gene fills in the rest. The CDR3 runs 18 residues. Germline CDR1 and CDR2: KGHSH and LQKENI. V was clipped by 4 bases and J by 6 bases; unmatched bases: 17.

The sequenced part of the CDR3 DNA is TGTGCCAGCAGTGGGGGGCCTGAA. Amino acid sequence: CASSGGPE. The complete CDR3 sequence is CASSGGPEAFF. The rearrangement uses TRBV2 and TRBJ1-1; a weak D match, TRBD1 (6 bases). The missing CDR3 end, 3 residues past where the read stops, is filled in from the germline J gene. In germline, CDR1 is SNHLY, CDR2 FYNNEI. This CDR3 is built from 11 residues. V lost 4 bases, J lost 6 bases, and 6 bases lay in between. Using reference TRBV2 and TRBJ1-1 for the parts outside the CDR3, the full variable domain is EPEVTQTPSHQVTQMGQEVILRCVPISNHLYFYWYRQILGQKVEFLVSFYNNEISEKSEIFDDQFSVERPDGSNFTLKIRSTKLEDSAMYFCASSGGPEAFFGQGTRLTVV.

In this sample, this clone turned up many times. The read ends 3 residues shy of where the CDR3 ends; the end is completed using the germline J gene. The rearrangement uses TRBV7-2 and TRBJ2-7; tentatively, D is TRBD2 (6 bases). V lost 5 bases and J 5 bases, leaving 16 bases between the germline ends. The germline gives CDR1 SGHTA, CDR2 FQGNSA. CDR3 length: 14 amino acids. Incomplete CDR3 DNA: TGTGCCAGCAGCCGGGGACTCCGACCCCACGAG. Residues: CASSRGLRPHE. From start to end, the CDR3 is CASSRGLRPHEQYF.

The CDR3 bases that were read are TGTGCCAGCAGCTCCCTCTCGATAGCGGCCGCCGAG. It specifies CASSSLSIAAAE. The whole CDR3 sequence is CASSSLSIAAAEQYF. V and J are TRBV7-6 and TRBJ2-7, with D maybe TRBD2 (6 bases). The read comes to an end 3 residues before the CDR3 does, leaving the germline J gene to fill in the end. The germline gives CDR1 SGHVS, CDR2 FNYEAQ. The CDR3 has 15 amino acids. Trimming shortened V by 4 bases and J by 6 bases, and 19 bases separated the two germline ends.

Worth noting for this clone: The CDR3 end lies 3 residues beyond the end of the read and is filled in from the germline J gene. The chain has TRBV30 and TRBJ1-6; 9 nucleotides align to TRBD1. CDR3 length equals 18 residues. The germline V gene has CDR1 GTSNPN and CDR2 SVGIG (reference sequence). The ends lost 4 bases at V and 0 bases at J; junction bases unmatched: 10. The sequenced CDR3 bases are TGTGCCTGGACCCAGGACAGGGGCCCAAGCTCCTATAATTCACCC. It is translated as CAWTQDRGPSSYNSP. The full CDR3 is CAWTQDRGPSSYNSPLHF. The whole variable domain, filled in from reference TRBV30 and TRBJ1-6, reads SQTIHQWPATLVQPVGSPLSLECTVEGTSNPNLYWYRQAAGRGLQLLFYSVGIGQISSEVPQNLSASRPQDRQFILSSKKLLLSDSGFYLCAWTQDRGPSSYNSPLHFGNGTRLTVT.

This clone was found a few times. The read terminates 3 residues ahead of where the CDR3 ends, so the germline J gene completes it. This chain joins TRBV7-8 and TRBJ2-7, with TRBD2 identical over 9 bases. CDR1 and CDR2 (germline): SGHVS, FQNEAQ. J lost 2 bases, V lost 2 bases, and 4 bases had no gene match. The CDR3 runs to 15 residues. The CDR3: CASSLFAGGTYEQYF. The covered CDR3 bases are TGTGCCAGCAGCTTATTCGCGGGAGGGACCTACGAG.

There are many counts of this clone. The CDR3 sequence is CAISGNSGNTIYF. The sequenced CDR3 bases are TGTGCCATCAGTGGTAACTCTGGAAACACC. The chain uses TRBV10-3 and TRBJ1-3; no clear D gene. The CDR3 end falls 3 residues outside the read, so it is completed with the germline J gene. CDR3 size: 13 residues. V was cut by 4 bases and J by 0 bases, with 4 bases left in between. The V gene's germline CDR1 is ENHRY and CDR2 SYGVKD.

This clone was picked up a small number of times. The CDR3 end is not reached by the read, which stops 3 residues before it; the germline J gene fills it in. The V gene is TRBV7-2, the J gene TRBJ2-5; 8 bases fit TRBD1. CDR3 size: 14 residues. Germline lookup yields CDR1 SGHTA and CDR2 FQGNSA. The V segment lost 0 bases and the J segment 5 bases; nucleotides outside the gene matches: 2. The DNA read from the CDR3 is TGTGCCAGCAGCTTAGCGTACAGGGGGGAGACC. Amino acids: CASSLAYRGET. The whole CDR3 sequence is CASSLAYRGETQYF. The whole variable domain, remainder taken from reference TRBV7-2 and TRBJ2-5, is GAGVSQSPSNKVTEKGKDVELRCDPISGHTALYWYRQSLGQGLEFLIYFQGNSAPDKSGLPSDRFSAERTGGSVSTLTIQRTQQEDSAVYLCASSLAYRGETQYFGPGTRLLVL.

The sample holds many counts of this clone. Read sequence stops 3 residues before the CDR3 end, and the germline J gene provides the missing end. The chain couples TRBV30 to TRBJ1-1; 7 nucleotides align to TRBD1. The CDR3 runs 14 residues. Germline CDR1 and CDR2: GTSNPN and SVGIG (reference sequence). V was pared by 4 bases and J by 1 base, with 6 bases of the junction left unmatched. CDR3 residues: CAWKQGRGNTEAFF. The part of the CDR3 DNA that was read is TGTGCCTGGAAACAGGGGAGGGGGAACACTGAA.

On this clone: Read coverage stops 3 residues before the CDR3 terminus; the germline J gene supplies the remainder. The chain recombines TRBV11-2 with TRBJ2-3, with D possibly matching TRBD1 (6 bases). The CDR3 is 15 residues long. V lost 5 bases, J lost 0 bases, and 12 bases lay in between. The germline V gene encodes CDR1 SGHAT and CDR2 FQNNGV. The covered CDR3 bases are TGTGCCAGCAGCCCAGGGGTTACTAGCACAGATACG. Protein: CASSPGVTSTDT. The whole CDR3 protein is CASSPGVTSTDTQYF.

Only a few counts were recorded for this clone. CDR3 sequence reads: CASSIVYRENTEAFF. The DNA read from the CDR3 is TGTGCCAGTAGTATAGTTTACAGGGAGAACACTGAA. The gene calls are TRBV19 and TRBJ1-1; D possibly corresponds to TRBD1 (6 bases). Read coverage stops 3 residues before the CDR3 terminus; the germline J gene supplies the remainder. Trimming pared 1 base from V and 1 base from J, leaving 10 bases between. Germline V gene sequence: CDR1 LNHDA, CDR2 SQIVND (reference sequence). This CDR3 is 15 amino acids long.

This clone has a count of ten or more. The missing CDR3 end, 3 residues past where the read stops, is filled in from the germline J gene. The rearrangement joins TRBV20-1 to TRBJ2-4, with 9 bases fitting TRBD1. Per germline, CDR1 DFQATT and CDR2 SNEGSKA (reference sequence). The CDR3 has 14 residues. J gave up 8 bases and V 5 bases, and 10 bases lay outside the gene matches. CDR3 amino acids: CSAAGDRGEYIQYF. CDR3 bases read: TGCAGTGCTGCGGGTGACAGGGGGGAGTACATT.

Only a few counts were recorded for this clone. The CDR3 spells CSARQTGGRYGYTF. CDR3 DNA, as far as it was read: TGCAGTGCTAGGCAGACAGGGGGTCGCTATGGC. The chain carries TRBV20-1 and TRBJ1-2; 9 positions agree with TRBD1. The read is 3 residues too short to cover the CDR3 end, so that end is filled in from the germline J gene. Germline CDR1 is DFQATT and CDR2 is SNEGSKA (reference sequence). The CDR3 extends over 14 amino acids. V dropped 3 bases and J dropped 4; count of bases not matched to a gene: 6.

About this clone: The CDR3 goes on 3 residues after the read ends, and that part is filled in from the germline J gene. The J gene is TRBJ2-7, the V gene TRBV20-1, with 11 bases that match TRBD2. V lost 1 base to trimming and J lost 2 bases; unmatched junction nucleotides: 7. Germline CDR1 is DFQATT and CDR2 is SNEGSKA (reference sequence). The CDR3 covers 16 residues. The CDR3 region is CSARVASGGKTYEQYF. Partial CDR3 DNA: TGCAGTGCTAGAGTGGCTAGCGGGGGGAAAACCTACGAG.